The 28 T cell receptor beta chains below all came from one sample that was sequenced in a study of cytomegalovirus exposure and HLA in healthy donors. The assay was immunoSEQ multiplex PCR, and TCRdb's table has in-frame clones only and misses some. Of about 82,000 clones in the sample, around 94% are singletons; the top ten hold 0.65% to 0.7%. The sample was PBMCs. Receptor source: a young man in good health and CMV-seronegative.

The chain combines TRBV13 with TRBJ2-7; 8 bases line up with TRBD2. The CDR3 runs to 15 residues. V was pared by 4 bases and J by 4 bases, with 9 bases of the junction left unmatched. CDR1 and CDR2 from the germline V gene are PRHDT and FYEKMQ (reference sequence). The chain's CDR3 is CASSSGSGGRYEQYF. DNA for the CDR3: TGTGCCAGCAGCTCCGGCTCCGGCGGGAGGTACGAGCAGTACTTC.

The rearrangement joins TRBV6-5 to TRBJ2-7, with 7 bases lining up with TRBD2. With 2 bases clipped from V and 2 bases from J, the junction kept 6 bases outside the gene matches. This CDR3 is 15 amino acids long. Germline V gives CDR1 MNHEY, CDR2 SVGAGI. In nucleotides, the CDR3 is TGTGCCAGCAGTTACGGCCGCGGGAGAACCTACGAGCAGTACTTC. Its protein product is CASSYGRGRTYEQYF.

The V and J genes are TRBV7-9 and TRBJ2-7, with 8 bases fitting TRBD1. CDR1 and CDR2 from the germline V gene are SEHNR and FQNEAQ (reference sequence). After removal of 5 bases from V and 0 bases from J, the junction contained 6 bases not matched to a gene. This CDR3 region has 15 residues. CDR3 in DNA: TGTGCCAGCAGCCGGGGACAGGTTTTCTCCTACGAGCAGTACTTC. It specifies CASSRGQVFSYEQYF.

A note on this clone: Other DNA variants within this sample encode the same CDR3. The chain combines TRBV19 with TRBJ2-7, with a weak D call TRBD1 (5 bases). V shed 1 base and J shed 4 bases, with 5 bases lying between them. Germline values: CDR1 LNHDA, CDR2 SQIVND (reference sequence). This CDR3 is built from 12 residues. The CDR3 protein is CASSIAGYEQYF. CDR3 coding DNA: TGTGCCAGTAGTATAGCAGGGTACGAGCAGTACTTC.

V usage is TRBV5-4 and J usage is TRBJ2-7; 9 bases agree with TRBD2. J lost 2 bases, V lost 0 bases, and 6 bases had no gene match. This CDR3 is 16 amino acids long. Per the germline V gene, CDR1 is SGHNT and CDR2 is YYREEE (reference sequence). The CDR3 reads CASSLVKVAGAYEQYF. The CDR3 DNA reads TGTGCCAGCAGCTTGGTCAAGGTAGCGGGAGCCTACGAGCAGTACTTC. The entire variable domain, with the rest obtained from reference TRBV5-4 and TRBJ2-7, is as follows: ETGVTQSPTHLIKTRGQQVTLRCSSQSGHNTVSWYQQALGQGPQFIFQYYREEENGRGNFPPRFSGLQFPNYSSELNVNALELDDSALYLCASSLVKVAGAYEQYFGPGTRLTVT.

The CDR3 sequence is CASSGRSGNDYEQYF. CDR3 coding DNA: TGCGCCAGCAGTGGTCGTTCGGGGAATGATTACGAGCAGTACTTC. The rearrangement links TRBV10-1 to TRBJ2-7, with D maybe TRBD2 (5 bases). Trimming took off 4 bases at V and 4 bases at J, with 17 bases between the two ends. This CDR3 is built from 15 residues. The germline CDR1 and CDR2 sequences are WNHNN and SYGVQD (reference sequence).

V is TRBV4-2 and J is TRBJ2-5; possibly TRBD1 for D (5 bases). The CDR3 has 14 residues. V was trimmed by 1 base and J by 2 bases, leaving 8 bases between them. Germline V gene data show CDR1 as LGHNA and CDR2 as YNFKEQ. CDR3 region: CASSQGSGQETQYF. The CDR3 coding sequence is TGTGCCAGCAGCCAAGGATCAGGGCAAGAGACCCAGTACTTC.

This clone occurred once. This rearrangement joins TRBV18 to TRBJ2-7; TRBD2 matches at 7 bases. The V segment lost 3 bases and the J segment 7 bases; nucleotides outside the gene matches: 12. This CDR3 is 15 amino acids long. Germline V gene sequence: CDR1 KGHSH, CDR2 LQKENI. The CDR3 coding sequence is TGTGCCAGCTCACCTCGGACTAGTGATATCGGGGAGCAGTACTTC. Encoded protein: CASSPRTSDIGEQYF.

A single count supports this clone. The genes are TRBV11-2 and TRBJ1-1; tentatively, D is TRBD1 (6 bases). This CDR3 spans 15 amino acids. The V and J ends lost 5 bases and 4 bases respectively, with 17 bases between them. CDR1 and CDR2 from the germline V gene are SGHAT and FQNNGV. CDR3 region: CASSPRDTVPTEAFF. DNA of the CDR3: TGTGCCAGCAGCCCCCGGGACACAGTACCCACTGAAGCTTTCTTT. Together with reference TRBV11-2 and TRBJ1-1, the CDR3 gives the full variable domain: EAGVAQSPRYKIIEKRQSVAFWCNPISGHATLYWYQQILGQGPKLLIQFQNNGVVDDSQLPKDRFSAERLKGVDSTLKIQPAKLEDSAVYLCASSPRDTVPTEAFFGQGTRLTVV.

This chain joins TRBV5-1 and TRBJ1-2, with no clear D. V dropped 1 base and J dropped 1 base, with 8 bases sitting between them. The CDR3 is made up of 14 amino acids. CDR1 and CDR2 from the germline V gene are SGHRS and YFSETQ. The CDR3 DNA follows: TGCGCCAGCAGCTTGATGCCAGATAACTATGGCTACACCTTC. Translating it yields CASSLMPDNYGYTF. Based on the CDR3 plus reference TRBV5-1 and TRBJ1-2, the full variable domain is KAGVTQTPRYLIKTRGQQVTLSCSPISGHRSVSWYQQTPGQGLQFLFEYFSETQRNKGNFPGRFSGRQFSNSRSEMNVSTLELGDSALYLCASSLMPDNYGYTFGSGTRLTVV.

This CDR3 is CASSHHRSPETQYF. The CDR3 coding sequence is TGTGCCAGCAGCCATCACCGGAGCCCAGAGACCCAGTACTTC. The gene calls are TRBV5-4 and TRBJ2-5; D uncertain. V shed 4 bases and J shed 4 bases, with 14 bases lying between them. The CDR3 length is 14 residues. Germline V CDR1 and CDR2: SGHNT, YYREEE (reference sequence).

This clone came up once. V is TRBV5-1 and J is TRBJ2-3; no firm D call. Germline V gives CDR1 SGHRS, CDR2 YFSETQ. V lost 4 bases and J 0 bases, leaving 15 bases between the germline ends. The CDR3 loop spans 16 amino acids. CDR3 sequence reads: CASSRQEQTSTDTQYF. The CDR3, as DNA: TGCGCCAGCAGCCGACAAGAACAAACTAGCACAGATACGCAGTATTTT.

The chain is built from TRBV30 and TRBJ2-7; unclear D gene. Looked up from germline, CDR1 is GTSNPN and CDR2 is SVGIG (reference sequence). The CDR3 is 12 residues long. Deletions cut 2 bases from V and 7 bases from J, with 12 bases between. CDR3 sequence (DNA): TGTGCCTGGAGTTACAATGGGCAGGAGCAGTACTTC. It yields the protein CAWSYNGQEQYF.

The chain joins TRBV5-4 to TRBJ2-2, with D maybe TRBD1 (7 bases). V was trimmed by 2 bases and J by 4 bases, leaving 12 bases between them. Per the germline V gene, CDR1 is SGHNT and CDR2 is YYREEE (reference sequence). This CDR3 is built from 15 residues. DNA of the CDR3: TGTGCCAGCAGCTTTTCCAGGGGGGTCACCGGGGAGCTGTTTTTT. Amino acids: CASSFSRGVTGELFF.

The chain has TRBV30 and TRBJ1-2; D may be TRBD1 (5 bases). Germline CDR1 and CDR2: GTSNPN and SVGIG (reference sequence). The CDR3 contains 12 residues. The V end lost 4 bases, the J end lost 8 bases, and 14 bases lay between the germline ends. CDR3 sequence: CAWTKPGGGYTF. CDR3 DNA: TGTGCCTGGACAAAACCCGGGGGAGGCTACACCTTC.

This clone was seen a single time. The rearrangement joins TRBV30 to TRBJ2-5; no clear D. The germline V and J ends were trimmed by 3 bases and 4 bases, with 6 bases remaining between them. The CDR3 runs to 11 residues. Germline CDR1 and CDR2: GTSNPN and SVGIG (reference sequence). CDR3 amino acids: CAWSRRETQYF. The CDR3 region has the DNA TGTGCCTGGAGCAGGCGAGAGACCCAGTACTTC. The variable domain in full, completed from reference TRBV30 and TRBJ2-5, reads SQTIHQWPATLVQPVGSPLSLECTVEGTSNPNLYWYRQAAGRGLQLLFYSVGIGQISSEVPQNLSASRPQDRQFILSSKKLLLSDSGFYLCAWSRRETQYFGPGTRLLVL.

This clone turned up a few times. The chain carries TRBV15 and TRBJ2-3; 12 bases agree with TRBD2. V gave up 8 bases and J gave up 4 bases; unmatched junction bases: 7. CDR1 LNHNV and CDR2 YYDKDF come from the germline V gene (reference sequence). CDR3 length equals 15 residues. CDR3 DNA sequence: TGTGCCACCTCGAAGACTAGCGGGAGCCCAGATACGCAGTATTTT. Translation gives CATSKTSGSPDTQYF.

The chain uses TRBV19 and TRBJ2-2; no definite D call. The ends were cut back, 2 bases at V and 1 base at J, with 8 bases in the middle. In germline, CDR1 is LNHDA, CDR2 SQIVND (reference sequence). The CDR3 totals 15 residues. The CDR3 DNA is TGTGCCAGTAGTATACTCGCGTGGAACACCGGGGAGCTGTTTTTT. Encoded protein: CASSILAWNTGELFF.

This clone has just a few counts. The chain couples TRBV2 to TRBJ2-7; TRBD2 matches 7 bases. With V trimmed by 5 bases and J by 2 bases, 9 bases remained unmatched. Germline-derived CDR1 and CDR2 are SNHLY and FYNNEI. The CDR3 covers 15 residues. The CDR3 DNA follows: TGTGCCAGCAGTAAGACTAGCCATGGGCCCTACGAGCAGTACTTC. Amino acids: CASSKTSHGPYEQYF.

A few counts support this clone. One junction end does not reproduce the germline sequence, and a read error may be involved. The chain carries TRBV5-1 and TRBJ2-7; possibly TRBD1 for D (6 bases). In germline, CDR1 is SGHRS, CDR2 YFSETQ. CDR3 length equals 13 residues. The CDR3 spells CASTLDSSYEQYF. CDR3 sequence (DNA): TGCGCCAGCACCTTGGACAGCTCCTACGAGCAGTACTTC.

This chain joins TRBV6-1 and TRBJ1-5; D gene unclear. Germline CDR1 reads MNHNS; CDR2 reads SASEGT. The CDR3 has 13 amino acids. V was shortened by 11 bases and J by 7 bases, with 18 bases between the two germline ends. The CDR3 loop is CAPSVPETQPQHF. DNA of the CDR3: TGTGCCCCCTCCGTACCCGAAACACAGCCCCAGCATTTT.

This chain uses TRBV6-1 with TRBJ2-6; perhaps TRBD1 as D (6 bases). The V and J ends lost 6 bases and 4 bases respectively, with 13 bases between them. This CDR3 comprises 15 residues. Germline CDR1 MNHNS, CDR2 SASEGT. As DNA, the CDR3 is TGTGCCAGCAGAGCACAGGGTGCCGGGGCCAACGTCCTGACTTTC. It is translated as CASRAQGAGANVLTF.

The rearrangement links TRBV15 to TRBJ1-1; D not certain. CDR3 length: 12 amino acids. CDR1 and CDR2 from the germline V gene are LNHNV and YYDKDF (reference sequence). V dropped 3 bases and J dropped 3 bases, with 5 bases sitting between them. CDR3 region: CATSREDTEAFF. The CDR3 DNA follows: TGTGCCACCAGCAGGGAGGACACTGAAGCTTTCTTT. Using reference TRBV15 and TRBJ1-1 for the parts outside the CDR3, the full variable domain is DAMVIQNPRYQVTQFGKPVTLSCSQTLNHNVMYWYQQKSSQAPKLLFHYYDKDFNNEADTPDNFQSRRPNTSFCFLDIRSPGLGDTAMYLCATSREDTEAFFGQGTRLTVV.

The V and J genes are TRBV11-2 and TRBJ1-1; no firm D call. The length of the CDR3 is 16 residues. Deletions cut 2 bases from V and 0 bases from J, with 13 bases between. Germline V gives CDR1 SGHAT, CDR2 FQNNGV. The CDR3 spells CASSLFRAGLNTEAFF. In nucleotides, the CDR3 is TGTGCCAGCAGCTTATTTCGCGCAGGCTTGAACACTGAAGCTTTCTTT.

The chain recombines TRBV11-3 with TRBJ2-7; 10 bases agree with TRBD2. Trimming cost V 4 bases and J 3 bases; bases outside gene matches: 9. The CDR3 has 16 residues. In germline, CDR1 is SGHNT, CDR2 YENEEA. CDR3 sequence (DNA): TGTGCCAGCAGCTCCCGGACTAGCGGATACCTCTACGAGCAGTACTTC. Its protein product is CASSSRTSGYLYEQYF. Full variable domain (outside the CDR3, taken from reference TRBV11-3 and TRBJ2-7): EAGVVQSPRYKIIEKKQPVAFWCNPISGHNTLYWYLQNLGQGPELLIRYENEEAVDDSQLPKDRFSAERLKGVDSTLKIQPAELGDSAVYLCASSSRTSGYLYEQYFGPGTRLTVT.

The chain links TRBV5-4 to TRBJ2-3, with a possible D match to TRBD2 (6 bases). Deletions cut 0 bases from V and 4 bases from J, with 12 bases between. This CDR3 spans 15 amino acids. Germline assignment: CDR1 SGHNT and CDR2 YYREEE (reference sequence). DNA for the CDR3: TGTGCCAGCAGCTTGGCCGGGAGTTTCGCAGATACGCAGTATTTT. Translated, it gives CASSLAGSFADTQYF.

This rearrangement joins TRBV4-2 to TRBJ1-5; perhaps TRBD1 as D (6 bases). Germline V lookup: CDR1 LGHNA, CDR2 YNFKEQ. The V end lost 0 bases, the J end lost 8 bases, and 14 bases lay between the germline ends. The CDR3 is 15 residues long. CDR3 protein: CASSQDGQGNEPQHF. CDR3 DNA: TGTGCCAGCAGCCAAGATGGCCAGGGGAATGAGCCCCAGCATTTT.

The V and J genes are TRBV6-4 and TRBJ2-1, with 11 bases that match TRBD2. Germline V lookup: CDR1 MRHNA, CDR2 SNTAGT. The CDR3 is 16 amino acids. V dropped 0 bases and J dropped 5; count of bases not matched to a gene: 3. The CDR3 DNA is TGTGCCAGCAGTGACTCGGGACTAGCGGACAACAATGAGCAGTTCTTC. Its translation: CASSDSGLADNNEQFF.